These 22 T cell receptor beta chains share one sample of origin, sequenced in a study of T cells in Graves' hyperthyroidism and ophthalmopathy. Using RNA transcripts as the source, TCR beta CDR3 regions were amplified. In the first-round RT-PCR of the TCR CDR3, the HTBI primer set was used. One entry per CDR3 protein results from TCRdb running MiXCR on the multiplex PCR reads. The table has about 610,000 distinct CDR3 sequences, roughly 14% seen once. Sequencing was done on a sample of blood. All receptors derive from a woman aged 40 to 49 with Graves' ophthalmopathy.

The chain uses TRBV11-2 and TRBJ1-1, with D possibly being TRBD1 (6 bases). V shed 3 bases and J shed 6 bases, with 14 bases lying between them. CDR1 SGHAT and CDR2 FQNNGV come from the germline V gene. The CDR3 extends over 14 amino acids. The CDR3 here is CASSLQGSAAEAFF. CDR3 nucleotides: TGTGCCAGCAGCTTGCAGGGGAGCGCCGCTGAAGCTTTCTTT. The whole variable domain, remainder taken from reference TRBV11-2 and TRBJ1-1, is EAGVAQSPRYKIIEKRQSVAFWCNPISGHATLYWYQQILGQGPKLLIQFQNNGVVDDSQLPKDRFSAERLKGVDSTLKIQPAKLEDSAVYLCASSLQGSAAEAFFGQGTRLTVV.

The chain joins TRBV6-5 to TRBJ1-1, with 12 bases identical to TRBD1. The J segment lost 5 bases and the V segment lost 2 bases, leaving 9 bases of the junction unmatched. The CDR3 contains 17 residues. Germline loops: CDR1 MNHEY, CDR2 SVGAGI. The CDR3 nucleotides read TGTGCCAGCAGTTACCTACCGGGACAGGGGGCAGATACTGAAGCTTTCTTT. The encoded protein is CASSYLPGQGADTEAFF.

As concerns this clonotype: A read error is possible here, since a much larger clone lies one base away. The chain links TRBV3-1 to TRBJ1-1; D is undetermined. Germline V lookup: CDR1 LGHDT, CDR2 YNNKEL (reference sequence). The CDR3 extends over 11 amino acids. V was cut by 11 bases and J by 1 base, with 8 bases left in between. CDR3 coding DNA: TGTGCCTGTCGAGGGAACACTGAAGCTTTCTTT. Its protein product is CACRGNTEAFF.

Many counts were recorded for this clonotype. The chain couples TRBV28 to TRBJ1-2; D not certain. The CDR3 runs to 13 residues. Trimming took off 5 bases at V and 3 bases at J, with 10 bases between the two ends. CDR1 and CDR2 (germline): MDHEN, SYDVKM. CDR3: CASSPHGDYGYTF. The CDR3 region has the DNA TGTGCCAGCAGTCCCCACGGGGACTATGGCTACACCTTC.

The rearrangement joins TRBV12-3 or TRBV12-4 to TRBJ1-5; possibly TRBD1 for D (6 bases). This CDR3 region has 15 residues. Trimming removed 1 base at V and 11 bases at J, with 18 bases between. This CDR3 reads CASSLEGGRGATQHF. For the CDR3, the DNA is TGTGCCAGCAGTTTAGAGGGGGGCAGGGGTGCGACCCAGCATTTT.

This clonotype was counted many times. The V and J genes are TRBV27 and TRBJ1-1, with 7 bases identical to TRBD1. CDR1 is MNHEY and CDR2 is SMNVEV in the germline V gene (reference sequence). Trimming removed 7 bases from V and 11 bases from J; junction bases left unmatched: 7. The CDR3 has 11 residues. The CDR3 reads CASIRQGFAFF. CDR3 nucleotides: TGTGCCAGCATCAGACAGGGCTTTGCTTTCTTT.

This clonotype was seen at least ten times. J is TRBJ2-7 and V is TRBV20-1; 9 bases fit TRBD1. After removal of 6 bases from V and 4 bases from J, the junction contained 7 bases not matched to a gene. Germline V gives CDR1 DFQATT, CDR2 SNEGSKA (reference sequence). The CDR3 has 13 amino acids. The CDR3 is CSAIQGAAYEQYF. In nucleotides, the CDR3 is TGCAGTGCGATACAGGGGGCGGCTTACGAGCAGTACTTC.

V is TRBV28 and J is TRBJ1-1; D remains unclear. This CDR3 contains 14 residues. Trimming took off 2 bases at V and 4 bases at J, with 11 bases between the two ends. Per the germline V gene, CDR1 is MDHEN and CDR2 is SYDVKM. The DNA for the CDR3 is TGTGCCAGCAGTTTAATGGTCCAGCTCACTGAAGCTTTCTTT. Amino acids: CASSLMVQLTEAFF.

This clonotype was seen a few times. The gene calls are TRBV29-1 and TRBJ2-7, with D tentatively TRBD1 (6 bases). Trimming pared 4 bases from V and 4 bases from J, leaving 11 bases between. Germline CDR1 reads SQVTM; CDR2 reads ANQGSEA. The CDR3 totals 12 residues. CDR3 in DNA: TGCAGCGTTGCAGAGAGGGGGTACGAGCAGTACTTC. Its protein product is CSVAERGYEQYF.

This clonotype was seen many times. CDR3 bases: TGTGCCATTGGAGACTTTGACAGGGACACTGAAGCTTTCTTT. Encoded protein: CAIGDFDRDTEAFF. The chain links TRBV10-3 to TRBJ1-1; 7 bases are a match to TRBD1. Germline CDR1 is ENHRY and CDR2 is SYGVKD. The J segment lost 3 bases and the V segment lost 9 bases, leaving 10 bases of the junction unmatched. The CDR3 is made up of 14 amino acids.

V gene TRBV6-2 or TRBV6-3 combines with J gene TRBJ2-7; 10 nucleotides line up with TRBD2. J was trimmed by 2 bases and V by 6 bases; bases with no gene match: 7. CDR1 MNHEY and CDR2 SVGEGT come from the germline V gene. The CDR3 runs to 15 residues. The CDR3 DNA follows: TGTGCCAGCAGCCGCGAGCGGGAGGGCCCCTACGAGCAGTACTTC. Amino acids: CASSREREGPYEQYF.

This clonotype was observed at least ten times. The V gene is TRBV6-2 or TRBV6-3, the J gene TRBJ2-7; D remains unclear. The CDR3 is made up of 14 amino acids. Germline lookup yields CDR1 MNHEY and CDR2 SVGEGT. V dropped 2 bases and J dropped 3 bases, with 11 bases sitting between them. This chain's CDR3 is CASSYASPGYEQYF. The CDR3 bases are TGTGCCAGCAGTTACGCCTCCCCAGGCTACGAGCAGTACTTC.

This clonotype was seen ten or more times. This rearrangement joins TRBV12-3 or TRBV12-4 to TRBJ1-1; no reliable D call. The CDR3 loop spans 13 amino acids. Trimming removed 2 bases from V and 3 bases from J, with 7 bases in between. CDR3 sequence reads: CASSLIADTEAFF. In DNA, the CDR3 is TGTGCCAGCAGTTTAATCGCGGACACTGAAGCTTTCTTT.

In its sample, this clonotype was seen many times. This chain links TRBV11-2 with TRBJ2-7; 8 bases are a match to TRBD2. The length of the CDR3 is 16 residues. The V gene's germline CDR1 is SGHAT and CDR2 FQNNGV. V gave up 5 bases and J gave up 2 bases; unmatched junction bases: 11. CDR3 loop: CASSDHVAGFTYEQYF. The CDR3 DNA reads TGTGCCAGCAGCGACCACGTAGCGGGGTTTACCTACGAGCAGTACTTC.

This chain connects TRBV5-1 to TRBJ2-2; D not certain. Trimming shortened V by 4 bases and J by 1 base, and 11 bases separated the two germline ends. Germline V gene data show CDR1 as SGHRS and CDR2 as YFSETQ. CDR3 size: 15 residues. CDR3 DNA: TGCGCCAGCAGCCCCTTGACACAGAACACCGGGGAGCTGTTTTTT. Protein sequence: CASSPLTQNTGELFF. The full variable domain, completed using reference TRBV5-1 and TRBJ2-2, is KAGVTQTPRYLIKTRGQQVTLSCSPISGHRSVSWYQQTPGQGLQFLFEYFSETQRNKGNFPGRFSGRQFSNSRSEMNVSTLELGDSALYLCASSPLTQNTGELFFGEGSRLTVL.

This clonotype showed up many times. This chain joins TRBV29-1 and TRBJ2-5, with D unclear. This CDR3 spans 12 amino acids. Germline CDR1 and CDR2: SQVTM and ANQGSEA. V lost 6 bases and J 4 bases, leaving 12 bases between the germline ends. CDR3 loop: CSVLTSGETQYF. Here the CDR3 DNA reads TGCAGCGTCCTCACGTCGGGAGAGACCCAGTACTTC. Based on the CDR3 plus reference TRBV29-1 and TRBJ2-5, the full variable domain is SAVISQKPSRDICQRGTSLTIQCQVDSQVTMMFWYRQQPGQSLTLIATANQGSEATYESGFVIDKFPISRPNLTFSTLTVSNMSPEDSSIYLCSVLTSGETQYFGPGTRLLVL.

This clonotype was recorded at least ten times. The J gene is TRBJ1-5, the V gene TRBV28; TRBD1 matches at 7 bases. Germline V lookup: CDR1 MDHEN, CDR2 SYDVKM. The CDR3 is 13 residues long. With 6 bases clipped from V and 5 bases from J, the junction kept 4 bases outside the gene matches. CDR3 sequence: CASRLGQYQPQHF. DNA of the CDR3: TGTGCCAGCAGGTTGGGACAGTATCAGCCCCAGCATTTT.

At least ten counts were recorded for this clonotype. The rearrangement links TRBV24-1 to TRBJ1-5, with a tentative D call TRBD1 (5 bases). Trimming shortened V by 2 bases and J by 3 bases, and 7 bases separated the two germline ends. The germline V gene encodes CDR1 KGHDR and CDR2 SFDVKD. The CDR3 is 14 amino acids. The CDR3: CATSDSGNNQPQHF. As DNA, the CDR3 is TGTGCCACCAGTGATTCAGGGAACAATCAGCCCCAGCATTTT.

This clonotype was seen ten or more times. The rearrangement links TRBV28 to TRBJ2-5; 11 bases are a match to TRBD2. Germline V gives CDR1 MDHEN, CDR2 SYDVKM. The CDR3 contains 15 residues. The V gene end was trimmed by 7 bases and the J gene end by 5 bases; junction bases not matched to a gene: 9. This chain's CDR3 is CASNKPGLAAETQYF. CDR3 DNA: TGTGCCAGCAACAAACCGGGACTAGCGGCGGAGACCCAGTACTTC. The whole variable domain, remainder taken from reference TRBV28 and TRBJ2-5, is DVKVTQSSRYLVKRTGEKVFLECVQDMDHENMFWYRQDPGLGLRLIYFSYDVKMKEKGDIPEGYSVSREKKERFSLILESASTNQTSMYLCASNKPGLAAETQYFGPGTRLLVL.

This clonotype was detected ten times or more. The chain combines TRBV27 with TRBJ2-5; 7 nucleotides align to TRBD2. Losses at the gene ends were 0 bases for V and 2 bases for J; bases not matched to a gene: 12. Looked up from germline, CDR1 is MNHEY and CDR2 is SMNVEV (reference sequence). This CDR3 is built from 18 residues. CDR3 sequence: CASSLSPAFSSGQETQYF. In DNA, the CDR3 is TGTGCCAGCAGTTTATCTCCTGCTTTCTCTAGCGGTCAAGAGACCCAGTACTTC.

The sample holds many counts of this clonotype. The genes are TRBV9 and TRBJ2-7, with D possibly TRBD1 on 6 matching bases. Per the germline V gene, CDR1 is SGDLS and CDR2 is YYNGEE. Trimming pared 2 bases from V and 5 bases from J, leaving 14 bases between. The CDR3 totals 14 residues. The DNA for the CDR3 is TGTGCCAGCAGCGTCTCAGGGGCCGACCACGAGCAGTACTTC. This gives the protein CASSVSGADHEQYF.

This clonotype was detected ten times or more. This chain connects TRBV2 to TRBJ1-5; no clear D. V lost 6 bases and J lost 3, with 6 bases in between. The germline V gene encodes CDR1 SNHLY and CDR2 FYNNEI. The CDR3 is 12 amino acids. This CDR3 is CASRSYNQPQHF. CDR3 DNA: TGTGCCAGCAGAAGCTACAATCAGCCCCAGCATTTT.